The sequence of this T cell receptor (beta chain) was determined in a study of T cells in localized non-small cell lung cancer. The data were produced by immunoSEQ multiplex PCR, yet TCRdb's version contains in-frame clones alone and is incomplete. The sample holds over 15,000 clones, roughly four fifths seen once. V shed 5 bases, J shed 8 bases, and the junction held 13 bases outside the gene matches. Germline assignment: CDR1 LNHDA and CDR2 SQIVND (reference sequence). CDR3 length: 16 residues. Sequenced material: peripheral blood, taken before any cancer treatment. The chain couples TRBV19 to TRBJ2-7; 12 nucleotides line up with TRBD1. The receptor comes from a female donor of 60 years or more with stage I lung adenocarcinoma. The CDR3 here is CASSSWDRGRRMKQYF. CDR3 nucleotide sequence: TGTGCCAGTAGTTCATGGGACAGGGGGCGCAGGATGAAGCAGTACTTC.